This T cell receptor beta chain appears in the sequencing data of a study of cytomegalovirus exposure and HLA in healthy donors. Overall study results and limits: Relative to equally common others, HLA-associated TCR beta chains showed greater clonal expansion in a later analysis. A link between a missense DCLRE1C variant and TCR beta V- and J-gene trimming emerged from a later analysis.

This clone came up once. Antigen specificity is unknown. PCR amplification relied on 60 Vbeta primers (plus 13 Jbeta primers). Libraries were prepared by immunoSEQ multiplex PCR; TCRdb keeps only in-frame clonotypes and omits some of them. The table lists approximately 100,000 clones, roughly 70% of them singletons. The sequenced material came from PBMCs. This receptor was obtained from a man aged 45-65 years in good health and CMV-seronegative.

Written as DNA, the CDR3 is TGTGCCAGCAGTTTAGCACTAGCGGGAGTATCGGGGCAGTTCTTC. It yields the protein CASSLALAGVSGQFF. The chain is built from TRBV28 and TRBJ2-1; TRBD2 agrees at 11 bases. The germline V gene has CDR1 MDHEN and CDR2 SYDVKM. The CDR3 consists of 15 residues. The V segment lost 2 bases and the J segment 12 bases; nucleotides outside the gene matches: 9.